A selection of T cell receptor beta chains follows, all from one sample in a study of T cell responses to AZD1222 COVID-19 vaccine. Profiling relied on immunoSEQ multiplex PCR, and the TCRdb table lists in-frame clones only, not all of them. The profile shows around 110,000 clones, 80% to 85% of them singletons. The source material was peripheral blood, sampled on day 0 of AZD1222 vaccination. Every receptor here comes from an adult in good health. The CDR3 runs from the conserved cysteine through the conserved F or W. A D gene is named only where the DNA matches it firmly. Size values are once, few and many counts, or a class for expanded clones, and some rows have none.

j_gene,d_gene,v_gene,abundance,CDR3nt,CDR3aa
TRBJ1-1,.,TRBV28,.,TGTGCCAGCAGTCCTGACACCCTGAACACTGAAGCTTTCTTT,CASSPDTLNTEAFF
TRBJ1-5,.,TRBV28,few,TGTGCCAGCAGTTTTTCAGGGGAAGGCAATCAGCCCCAGCATTTT,CASSFSGEGNQPQHF
TRBJ2-3,.,TRBV7-9,.,TGTGCCAGCAGCCTAGGGCGACTAGGTGGAACAGATACGCAGTATTTT,CASSLGRLGGTDTQYF
TRBJ2-1,TRBD2,TRBV28,.,TGTGCCAGCAGTTCGGGACTAGCGGGAGGGCCACTTGAGCAGTTCTTC,CASSSGLAGGPLEQFF
TRBJ2-7,.,TRBV27,.,TGTGCCAGCGGCAGGGACCAAGACTACGAGCAGTACTTC,CASGRDQDYEQYF
TRBJ2-3,TRBD1,TRBV6-5,.,TGTGCCAGCAGGAACAGGGGGTCTGGCACAGATACGCAGTATTTT,CASRNRGSGTDTQYF
TRBJ1-3,TRBD1,TRBV18,.,TGTGCCAGCTCACTCGACAGGGGGCCTGGAAACACCATATATTTT,CASSLDRGPGNTIYF
TRBJ1-6,.,TRBV5-6,.,TGTGCCAGCAGCTTGTCTCTTAATTCACCCCTCCACTTT,CASSLSLNSPLHF
TRBJ1-6,.,TRBV2,.,TGTGCCAGCAGTGAGGTGGCCAATAATTCACCCCTCCACTTT,CASSEVANNSPLHF
TRBJ1-4,TRBD1,TRBV2,.,TGTGCCAGCAGTCCATACCGACAGGGGGAAAGTGAAAAACTGTTTTTT,CASSPYRQGESEKLFF
TRBJ1-2,TRBD1,TRBV4-2,.,TGTGCCAGCAGCCAAGATACAAAAGGGACAGCCCCTAACTATGGCTACACCTTC,CASSQDTKGTAPNYGYTF
TRBJ1-1,.,TRBV29-1,.,TGCAGCGCCGGCGAGGTGAGCACTGAAGCTTTCTTT,CSAGEVSTEAFF
TRBJ2-3,.,TRBV9,once,TGTGCCAGCAGCGTAGCGGGTACGACCGATACGCAGTATTTT,CASSVAGTTDTQYF
TRBJ1-3,.,TRBV27,few,TGTGCCAGCAGTAGGGAATCTGGAAACACCATATATTTT,CASSRESGNTIYF
TRBJ2-2,TRBD1,TRBV19,.,TGTGCCAGTAGTAGAGGGACAGAGAACACCGGGGAGCTGTTTTTT,CASSRGTENTGELFF
TRBJ1-6,.,TRBV6-5,.,TGTGCCAGCAGTTACTCGGACTCTCCTTCACCCCTCCACTTT,CASSYSDSPSPLHF
TRBJ2-1,TRBD2,TRBV19,.,TGTGCCAGTAGTCTTGGACTAGCAGGGGTCGATGAGCAGTTCTTC,CASSLGLAGVDEQFF
TRBJ1-1,.,TRBV5-6,once,TGTGCCAGCAGCCCCGGAGGGAACACTGAAGCTTTCTTT,CASSPGGNTEAFF
TRBJ1-1,TRBD1,TRBV6-5,.,TGTGCCAGCAGTTACCAGGGGGGGATGAACACTGAAGCTTTCTTT,CASSYQGGMNTEAFF
TRBJ2-3,.,TRBV28,.,TGTGCCAGCGGCCGGGGTGGGGCTAGCACAGATACGCAGTATTTT,CASGRGGASTDTQYF
TRBJ1-1,.,TRBV3-1/TRBV3-2,.,TGTGCCAGCAGCCCCCGCACGACACCCGACACTGAAGCTTTCTTT,CASSPRTTPDTEAFF
TRBJ2-7,TRBD1,TRBV15,.,TGTGCCACCAGCAGAGATTATGAGGGGGCAGGGCAGTACTTC,CATSRDYEGAGQYF
TRBJ2-7,TRBD1,TRBV28,.,TGTGCCAGCAGTCAGGGGGCGCGCGAGCAGTACTTC,CASSQGAREQYF
TRBJ2-6,.,TRBV3-1/TRBV3-2,.,TGTGCCAGCAGCCAAGGGGGTATGCCTGGGGCCAACGTCCTGACTTTC,CASSQGGMPGANVLTF
TRBJ2-3,.,TRBV5-1,.,TGCGCCAGCAGCTTGATAGGAGGGGGGGAATATACGCAGTATTTT,CASSLIGGGEYTQYF
TRBJ1-2,.,TRBV18,.,TGTGCCAGCTCACCAATAGGAGGGGCTGGAAGCCACTATGGCTACACCTTC,CASSPIGGAGSHYGYTF
TRBJ2-1,.,TRBV7-2,.,TGTGCCAGCAGCTCGGACTCTGACAACGAGCAGTTCTTC,CASSSDSDNEQFF